This TCR beta chain appears in the sequencing data of a study of CD8 T cells in Susac syndrome (dated by TCRdb to between 2018 and 2021). Notes on the research overall: The study used repertoire sequencing to test whether antigen drove CD8+ T cell activation and differentiation in Susac syndrome. The research as a whole found: The study acknowledged that relatively few individuals were included in the TCR sequencing and HLA analysis.

CDR1 and CDR2 are drawn from the germline V gene (reference sequence): DFQATT, SNEGSKA. The germline ends are 12 bases apart after V is trimmed by 3 bases and J by 3 bases. CDR3 length: 13 amino acids, cysteine to phenylalanine. The entry retains the CDR3 DNA only, 39 bases that are in frame from base 1. Points on this clonotype: Its target antigen remains unknown. No base quality values were provided; no much bigger clone lies one nucleotide off.

Peripheral blood CD8+ and CD4+ T cells from healthy donors, Susac syndrome patients and multiple sclerosis patients were profiled using high-throughput TCR beta sequencing. Multiple sclerosis controls were treatment-naive patients with stable or active relapsing-remitting disease fulfilling revised McDonald criteria. Bulk CD8+ and CD4+ T cells were purified by magnetic negative isolation, while CD8+ TEMRA cells were enriched using FACS. Blood was drawn into EDTA tubes, processed within 24 hours, and PBMCs were isolated by density gradient centrifugation. PBMCs intended for TCR sequencing were cryopreserved in liquid nitrogen and were subsequently thawed in a 37 degrees C water bath. Purity of sorted or isolated CD4+, CD8+ and CD8+ TEMRA cells was at least 90%. RNA was extracted using the RNeasy kit, and roughly 0.5 to 1 microgram was reverse transcribed with random hexamers. The immunoSEQ multiplex PCR assay, covering 54 Vbeta and 13 Jbeta segments, was used to amplify TCR beta CDR3 regions. PCR amplification bias was corrected by using a synthetic template baseline for primer optimization and computational correction. Processing in the source paper ran as follows. Reads were annotated to V, D and J genes per IMGT and analyzed with immunoSEQ Analyzer, keeping only productive sequences. Clonality was computed as one minus Shannon entropy normalized by log2 of the number of productive unique sequences. For each patient and control, public and private clones were evaluated within the 100 most prevalent clones. A clone was defined as Susac-specific if it was absent from the healthy and MS cohorts, from about 1,100 published viral clones and from other ImmuneACCESS disease sequences. Starting from the raw public reads, TCRdb applied fastp trimming at Q25, assembled clones with MiXCR and retained in-frame beta chains. Each CDR3 protein gets just one entry, which takes the most common genes and DNA from the rows behind it. TCRdb, not the original authors, processed these V and J calls. The sample records some 200,000 distinct CDR3 sequences, around 95% of which are singletons. The top ten clones comprise 0.095% of the sample.

The receptor chain draws on TRBV20-1 and TRBJ2-7, and possibly TRBD2, on 5 matching bases. Sequenced sample: CD4+ T cells from PBMCs. The TCR originated in a human donor with multiple sclerosis. The CDR3 region: CSARGAVVYEQYF. The sequenced DNA: TGCAGTGCTAGGGGAGCGGTTGTCTACGAGCAGTACTTC.